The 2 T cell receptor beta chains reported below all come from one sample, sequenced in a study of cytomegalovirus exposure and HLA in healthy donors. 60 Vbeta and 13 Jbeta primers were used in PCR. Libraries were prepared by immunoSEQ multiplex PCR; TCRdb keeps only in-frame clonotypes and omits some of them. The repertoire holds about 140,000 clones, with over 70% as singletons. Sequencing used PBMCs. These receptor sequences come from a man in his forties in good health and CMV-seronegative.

Written as DNA, the CDR3 is TGCGCCAGCAGCCAAGATGCTTTGGGCGCCGGGGAGCTGTTTTTT. This codes for CASSQDALGAGELFF. This chain joins TRBV4-3 and TRBJ2-2; unclear D gene. V lost 0 bases and J lost 6, with 11 bases in between. There are 15 residues in the CDR3. In germline, CDR1 is LGHNA, CDR2 YSLEER.

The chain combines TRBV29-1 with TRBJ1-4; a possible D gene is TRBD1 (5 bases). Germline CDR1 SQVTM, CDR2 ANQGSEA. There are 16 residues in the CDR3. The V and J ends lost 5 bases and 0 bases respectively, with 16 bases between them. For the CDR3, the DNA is TGCAGCGTTAACCAGGGTACCCGGACAACTAATGAAAAACTGTTTTTT. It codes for CSVNQGTRTTNEKLFF.